Each of the 15 T cell receptor beta chains below was sequenced from the same sample in a study of T cells after yellow fever vaccination (dated by TCRdb to the late 2010s). Libraries were prepared through 5' RACE. Reads for this sample came from an Illumina NovaSeq 6000. TCRdb redid the processing of the public reads, applying fastp at Q25 and MiXCR, and retained in-frame beta chains. Each CDR3 protein gets just one entry, which takes the most common genes and DNA from the rows behind it. Present in this sample are 250,000 to 300,000 distinct CDR3 sequences, roughly 5% of which were seen just once. The ten most abundant clones make up about 3.5% of the sample. The treatment or condition label, read with the paper, signifies: live attenuated yellow fever vaccine strain. The input for sequencing was CD4+ T cells sorted from PBMCs, taken on the day of the yellow fever booster vaccination. The origin of the receptors is a man aged 18-30 years who received the YFV17D yellow fever vaccine.

The sample holds many counts of this clonotype. The chain's CDR3 is CASSLAHEEAYGYTF. The DNA of the CDR3 is TGTGCCAGCAGCTTAGCGCACGAGGAGGCCTATGGCTACACCTTC. The J gene is TRBJ1-2, the V gene TRBV7-2; D not certain. Germline V gives CDR1 SGHTA, CDR2 FQGNSA. Between the trimmed V and J ends, which lost 0 bases and 4 bases, there was a span of 12 bases. The CDR3 has 15 residues.

The J gene is TRBJ2-3, the V gene TRBV5-4; 7 bases are a match to TRBD2. The CDR3 is 14 amino acids. Losses at the gene ends were 2 bases for V and 5 bases for J; bases not matched to a gene: 5. Looked up from germline, CDR1 is SGHNT and CDR2 is YYREEE (reference sequence). CDR3 region: CASSFGLVVDTQYF. CDR3 nucleotides: TGTGCCAGCAGCTTCGGACTAGTTGTAGATACGCAGTATTTT.

This clonotype was picked up many times. The chain carries TRBV29-1 and TRBJ2-3; unclear D gene. Germline V lookup: CDR1 SQVTM, CDR2 ANQGSEA. With 7 bases removed from V and 5 bases from J, the gap between germline ends came to 16 bases. The CDR3 covers 13 residues. The CDR3 DNA reads as TGCAGCGCTTCATGGGCAGTTGAAGATACGCAGTATTTT. Protein sequence: CSASWAVEDTQYF.

The chain joins TRBV5-6 to TRBJ2-7; perhaps TRBD1 as D (5 bases). The CDR3 length is 14 residues. Germline V gene data show CDR1 as SGHDT and CDR2 as YYEEEE. The ends were cut back, 4 bases at V and 0 bases at J, with 11 bases in the middle. CDR3 sequence: CASSPYRSSYEQYF. The CDR3 nucleotides read TGTGCCAGCAGCCCGTACAGGAGCTCCTACGAGCAGTACTTC.

This clonotype appeared a few times. This rearrangement joins TRBV3-1 to TRBJ2-5, with 7 bases fitting TRBD2. This CDR3 comprises 16 residues. Unmatched junction bases numbered 8, after V lost 1 base and J lost 3 bases. Germline assignment: CDR1 LGHDT and CDR2 YNNKEL (reference sequence). The CDR3 DNA follows: TGTGCCAGCAGCCAAGGATTTGGGGCGGGGGAAGAGACCCAGTACTTC. Amino acids: CASSQGFGAGEETQYF.

The genes are TRBV25-1 and TRBJ1-2; a possible D gene is TRBD1 (5 bases). CDR1 and CDR2 (germline): MGHDK, SYGVNS. The CDR3 has 15 residues. Trimming pared 0 bases from V and 6 bases from J, leaving 14 bases between. CDR3 protein: CASSEYLRGTDGYTF. The CDR3 DNA reads TGTGCCAGCAGTGAATATCTCCGAGGGACGGATGGCTACACCTTC.

This clonotype was counted only a few times. Here the CDR3 DNA reads TGTGCCAGCAACAGGGCGGTGGGCACAGATACGCAGTATTTT. It is translated as CASNRAVGTDTQYF. The gene calls are TRBV7-2 and TRBJ2-3; D possibly corresponds to TRBD1 (6 bases). The CDR3 consists of 14 residues. Trimming took off 7 bases at V and 1 base at J, with 12 bases between the two ends. CDR1 is SGHTA and CDR2 is FQGNSA in the germline V gene.

Remarks on this clonotype: This may arise from a read error, as a much more abundant clone is one base away. V gene TRBV2 combines with J gene TRBJ2-3; no reliable D call. V was cut by 9 bases and J by 3 bases, with 7 bases left in between. Germline V gene data show CDR1 as SNHLY and CDR2 as FYNNEI. The CDR3 contains 11 residues. The CDR3 here is CARMWTDTQYF. The CDR3 DNA reads TGTGCCAGAATGTGGACAGATACGCAGTATTTT.

This clonotype has a handful of counts. The chain uses TRBV4-1 and TRBJ2-1, with 10 bases that match TRBD2. V shed 4 bases, J shed 8 bases, and the junction held 17 bases outside the gene matches. Germline V gene data show CDR1 as MGHRA and CDR2 as YSYEKL. This CDR3 region has 18 residues. CDR3 in DNA: TGCGCCAGCAGCCGACAGCGGGGGGGCGCCTCTTTGGTGGATGAGCAGTTCTTC. It codes for CASSRQRGGASLVDEQFF.

V and J are TRBV21-1 and TRBJ2-5; the DNA was not compared with TRBD2, the D call given in the table. TRBV21-1 constitutes a pseudogene. This CDR3 contains 17 residues. The CDR3 sequence: CASSKGPSGTSIETQYF. In DNA, the CDR3 is TGTGCCAGCAGCAAAGGACCCTCCGGGACTAGCATCGAGACCCAGTACTTC.

This clonotype was seen a handful of times. The chain couples TRBV20-1 to TRBJ1-2; 7 bases are shared with TRBD1. Trimming at V came to 0 bases and at J to 1 base, leaving 5 bases not matched to a gene. Germline V gene lookup returns CDR1 DFQATT and CDR2 SNEGSKA (reference sequence). The CDR3 extends over 15 amino acids. Here the CDR3 reads CSARDRGQLNYGYTF. CDR3 in DNA: TGCAGTGCTAGAGATCGGGGACAGCTTAACTATGGCTACACCTTC.

This clonotype was seen only a few times. J is TRBJ1-2 and V is TRBV19, with D perhaps matching TRBD1 (6 bases). In germline, CDR1 is LNHDA, CDR2 SQIVND (reference sequence). This CDR3 is built from 15 residues. Trimming cost V 0 bases and J 7 bases, with 15 bases left between them. The CDR3 loop reads CASSIERGHSSGYTF. The CDR3 coding sequence is TGTGCCAGTAGTATAGAACGGGGGCACTCGAGTGGCTACACCTTC.

In this sample, this clonotype turned up many times. V gene TRBV27 combines with J gene TRBJ2-5; 10 positions agree with TRBD2. The CDR3 is 17 residues long. Per germline, CDR1 MNHEY and CDR2 SMNVEV (reference sequence). After removal of 3 bases from V and 5 bases from J, the junction contained 12 bases not matched to a gene. The CDR3 nucleotides read TGTGCCAGCAGTTTCCACAAACTAGCGGGACGGCCTGAGACCCAGTACTTC. Translating gives CASSFHKLAGRPETQYF.

This clonotype was seen repeatedly, ten times or more. This rearrangement joins TRBV5-6 to TRBJ2-4, with D possibly being TRBD1 (6 bases). CDR1 and CDR2 from the germline V gene are SGHDT and YYEEEE. The CDR3 consists of 16 residues. Trimming removed 4 bases from V and 2 bases from J, with 16 bases in between. CDR3 DNA sequence: TGTGCCAGCAGCCCAAGGGGGTTGGGGACCAAAAACATTCAGTACTTC. It is translated as CASSPRGLGTKNIQYF.

The rearrangement links TRBV6-2 or TRBV6-3 to TRBJ1-1, with D unclear. The CDR3 covers 17 residues. CDR1 is MNHEY, CDR2 SVGEGT, per germline. V gave up 8 bases and J gave up 0 bases, with 22 bases separating them. The CDR3 loop reads CASCRSIMVMVNTEAFF. CDR3 nucleotide sequence: TGTGCCAGCTGCCGCTCGATAATGGTAATGGTGAACACTGAAGCTTTCTTT.